The TCR beta chain described here comes from a study of CD8 T cells in ankylosing spondylitis. MiXCR, run by TCRdb on the 5' RACE reads, gives a single entry per CDR3 protein. The table has more than 150,000 distinct CDR3 sequences, around a sixth seen once; the top ten hold about 4.3%. The junction had 1 base not matched to a gene; V was cut back by 4 bases and J by 0 bases. This CDR3 is built from 14 residues. Germline CDR1 and CDR2: SQVTM and ANQGSEA. The sample comprised blood, either unsorted or a sorted T cell fraction (not recorded which). This TCR derives from a male donor aged 5 to 30 with ankylosing spondylitis or in good health (not recorded which). The genes are TRBV29-1 and TRBJ2-3; 10 nucleotides agree with TRBD2. The CDR3 DNA is TGCAGCGTTGTGACTAGCGGGAGCACAGATACGCAGTATTTT. Translation: CSVVTSGSTDTQYF.